This paragraph covers one T cell receptor (beta chain) sequence. Its matching antigen is unknown. The data were taken from a study of Ad26.COV2.S vaccination and SARS-CoV-2 variants. Treatment denoted: roughly 18 received Ad26.COV2.S at low or high dose, single or two shots; 5 received placebo; per-sample allocation not given. It was on day 63 after the first vaccine or placebo injection that samples were taken. Sequenced by immunoSEQ multiplex PCR; TCRdb stores in-frame clones only, minus some. Found here are hundreds of thousands of clones, about nine tenths of them singletons; the top ten hold around 6.4%. Study results and limitations: While placebo recipients had lower spike-specific TCR breadth, vaccine recipients had more.

Sample: peripheral blood, taken in a trial of Ad26.COV2.S vaccine versus placebo. The receptor was isolated from a person aged 18 to 65 who received the Ad26.COV2.S COVID-19 vaccine or a placebo.

The CDR3 DNA reads TGTGCCAGCAGCGTAGCCTTGCAGGGTACGCAGTATTTT. Protein product: CASSVALQGTQYF. The J gene is TRBJ2-3, the V gene TRBV9, with a weak D call TRBD1 (5 bases). The CDR3 contains 13 residues. Between the trimmed V and J ends, which lost 0 bases and 8 bases, there was a span of 10 bases. Germline-derived CDR1 and CDR2 are SGDLS and YYNGEE.